This T cell receptor (beta chain) was retrieved from a study of blood T cell repertoires in COVID-19. Here immunoSEQ multiplex PCR was the method, and the copy in TCRdb shows in-frame clones only, minus some. Of 400,000 to 500,000 clones detected, approximately 91% appear once; the ten largest clones hold 1.4% to 1.5%. The V gene end was trimmed by 3 bases and the J gene end by 4 bases; junction bases not matched to a gene: 6. Germline V gene data show CDR1 as MGHRA and CDR2 as YSYEKL. The CDR3 runs to 16 residues. The V call is TRBV4-1, the J call TRBJ2-1; 10 bases align to TRBD2. The receptor comes from a woman under 30 who had been exposed to COVID-19. The source material was PBMCs or T cells enriched from blood (not recorded which). CDR3 sequence reads: CASSHSSSGSYNEQFF. The CDR3 DNA sequence: TGCGCCAGCAGCCACTCATCTAGCGGGAGTTACAATGAGCAGTTCTTC.